This T cell receptor beta chain was identified in a study of graft-versus-host responses after intestinal transplantation. As for the study in general: Induction with anti-thymocyte globulin, then tacrolimus and steroids for around three years, was given to all recipients.

With regard to this clone: Its target is unknown.

TCRdb keeps only in-frame clones here, not all; method: immunoSEQ multiplex PCR. The sample yields over 100,000 clones, approximately 94% seen once. CDR1 and CDR2 (germline): SGHTA, FQGNSA. V was clipped by 5 bases and J by 1 base, with 13 bases between them. This CDR3 region has 15 residues. Study results and caveats: The authors found GvH clones in recipient marrow, some appearing first in ileum or blood. Researchers found peak circulating GvH clone levels linked to early post-transplant HvG declines. Those patients showing graft-donor T cell macrochimerism displayed high graft-versus-host to host-versus-graft clonal ratios in allografts.

The clonotype was recovered from a human donor who was the organ donor for an intestinal transplant. The sequencing used unstimulated CD4+ T cells sorted from spleen or lymph node cells, collected before transplant. The chain employs TRBV7-2 and TRBJ2-3, with TRBD2 as a possible D gene (6 bases). The CDR3 loop is CASSQWRGRTDTQYF. The DNA of the CDR3 is TGTGCCAGCAGCCAATGGAGGGGACGCACAGATACGCAGTATTTT.